This T cell receptor beta chain was identified in a study of shared clonotypes between healthy human individuals. J was trimmed by 8 bases and V by 1 base; bases with no gene match: 8. The CDR3 sequence is 15 residues long. Germline assignment: CDR1 MGHRA and CDR2 YSYEKL. In this sample, this clone turned up a few times. Its antigen is not identified. Clones were sequenced by immunoSEQ multiplex PCR, and TCRdb holds only the in-frame ones, with some missing. Counted here are around 700,000 clones, roughly 78% occurring once; the ten biggest clones make up about 2%. Study outcomes and limitations: The expectation was that sequencing depth would affect clonotype sharing among donors.

Division of CD4+ cells produced a CD45RA+ naive subset and a CD45RA-negative memory subset. The receptor comes from a woman aged 30 to 39 in good health. Sequenced sample: memory CD4+ T cells sorted from blood. The subset denotes: CD45RA-negative fraction. V is TRBV4-1 and J is TRBJ1-5; 7 bases align to TRBD1. The CDR3 coding sequence is TGCGCCAGCAGCCAAGGTTACAGGGGAGGGGAGCCCCAGCATTTT. It encodes CASSQGYRGGEPQHF.